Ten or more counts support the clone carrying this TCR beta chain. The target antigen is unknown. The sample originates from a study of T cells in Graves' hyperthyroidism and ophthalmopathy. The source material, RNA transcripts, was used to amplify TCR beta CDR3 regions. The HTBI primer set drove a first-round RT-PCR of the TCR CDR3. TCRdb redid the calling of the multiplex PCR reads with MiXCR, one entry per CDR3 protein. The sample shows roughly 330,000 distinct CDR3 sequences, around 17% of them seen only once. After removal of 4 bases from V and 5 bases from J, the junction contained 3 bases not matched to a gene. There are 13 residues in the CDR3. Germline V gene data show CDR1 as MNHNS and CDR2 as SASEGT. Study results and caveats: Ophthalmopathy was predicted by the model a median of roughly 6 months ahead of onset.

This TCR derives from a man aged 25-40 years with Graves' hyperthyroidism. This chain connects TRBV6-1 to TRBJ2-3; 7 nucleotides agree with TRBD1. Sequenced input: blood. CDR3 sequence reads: CASSVGDRDTQYF. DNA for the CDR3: TGTGCCAGCAGTGTAGGGGACAGAGATACGCAGTATTTT.